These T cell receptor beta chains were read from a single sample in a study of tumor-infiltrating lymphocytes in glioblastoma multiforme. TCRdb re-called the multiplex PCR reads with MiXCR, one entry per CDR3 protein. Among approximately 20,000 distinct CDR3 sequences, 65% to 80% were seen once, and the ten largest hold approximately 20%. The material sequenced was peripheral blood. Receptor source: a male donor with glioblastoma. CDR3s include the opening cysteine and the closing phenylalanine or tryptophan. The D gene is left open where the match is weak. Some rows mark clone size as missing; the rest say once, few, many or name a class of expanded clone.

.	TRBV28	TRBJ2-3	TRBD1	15	TGTGCCAGCAGTTCCGGACAGGCGGGCACAGATACGCAGTATTTT	CASSSGQAGTDTQYF
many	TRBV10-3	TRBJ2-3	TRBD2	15	TGTGCCATCAGTGGTAGCGGGAGAGCATCAGATACGCAGTATTTT	CAISGSGRASDTQYF
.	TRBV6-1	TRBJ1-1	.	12	TGTGCCAGCATGTCTGGTGGCACTGAAGTTTTCTTT	CASMSGGTEVFF
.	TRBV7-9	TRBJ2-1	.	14	TGTGCCAGCAGCTTAACGGCGGGCCACAATGAGCAGTTCTTC	CASSLTAGHNEQFF
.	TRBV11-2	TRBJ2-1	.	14	TGTGCCAGCAGTTTCACAGGGGGGGGCAATGAGCAGTTCTTC	CASSFTGGGNEQFF
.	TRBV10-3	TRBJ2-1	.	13	TGTGCCATCAGTGGGGGCATTGACAATGAGCAGTCCTTC	CAISGGIDNEQSF
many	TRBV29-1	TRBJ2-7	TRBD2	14	TGCAGCGTAGATAGCGGGAGCCCCACCTACGAGCAGTACTTC	CSVDSGSPTYEQYF
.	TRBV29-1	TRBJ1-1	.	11	TGCAGCGCTTCTGGGGGCACCGAAGCTTTCTTT	CSASGGTEAFF
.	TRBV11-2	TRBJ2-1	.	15	.	CASSFASGSSNEHFF
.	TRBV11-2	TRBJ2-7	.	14	TGTGCCAGCAGCGTAGGTCTAGAGGGAGACGAGCAGTGCTTC	CASSVGLEGDEQCF
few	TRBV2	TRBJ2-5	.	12	TGTGCCAGCAGTGAAGCGATGGAGACCCAGTACTTC	CASSEAMETQYF
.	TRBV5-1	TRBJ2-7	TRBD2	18	TGCGCCAGCAGCTCACCGGGACGACCGGGACTAACCTCCTACGAGCAGCACTTC	CASSSPGRPGLTSYEQHF
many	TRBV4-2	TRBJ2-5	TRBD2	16	TGTGCCAGCAGCCAACAGTCTAGCGGGAGTTTGGAGACCCAGTACTTC	CASSQQSSGSLETQYF
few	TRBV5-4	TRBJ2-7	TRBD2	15	TGTGCCAGCAGCGCAAGGACTAGCGGGGCCCTTGAGCAGTACTTC	CASSARTSGALEQYF
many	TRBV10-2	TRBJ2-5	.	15	TGCGCCAGCAGTCCGTCAGGTGACACCCTTGGGACCCAGTACTTC	CASSPSGDTLGTQYF
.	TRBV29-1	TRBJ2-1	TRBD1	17	TGCAGCGTCGAAGACCCAACCTCGGGACAGGGGGGGAATGAGCAGTTCTTC	CSVEDPTSGQGGNEQFF
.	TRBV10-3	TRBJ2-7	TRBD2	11	TGTGCGTCCAGGACTAGTAGCGAGGAGCACTTC	CASRTSSEEHF
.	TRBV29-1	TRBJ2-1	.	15	TGCGGCGTTGAGGGGGGGGGGAGGTCCTACAATGAGCAGTTCTTC	CGVEGGGRSYNEQFF
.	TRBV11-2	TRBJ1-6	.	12	TGTGCTAGCAGCCCAGGGGAGTCACCCCTCCACTTT	CASSPGESPLHF
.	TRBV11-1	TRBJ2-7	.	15	TGTGCCAGCAGCTTAGGACAGTCCGCCTTGTACGAGCAGTACTTC	CASSLGQSALYEQYF
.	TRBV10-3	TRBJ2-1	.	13	TGTGCCATCAGCGAGGGCATTGGCAATGAGCAGTTCTTC	CAISEGIGNEQFF
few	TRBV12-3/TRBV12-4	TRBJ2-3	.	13	TGTGCCAGCAGTTTGGGGATCCGGAATACGCAGTATTTT	CASSLGIRNTQYF
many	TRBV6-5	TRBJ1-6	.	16	TGTGCCAGCAGTTACTCGAGTCGGGGGGGAAATTCACCCCTCCACTTT	CASSYSSRGGNSPLHF
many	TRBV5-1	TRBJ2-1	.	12	TGCGCCAGCAGCTTGGCCGGGAGTGAGCAGTTCTTC	CASSLAGSEQFF
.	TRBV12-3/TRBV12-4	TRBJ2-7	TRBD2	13	TGTGCTAGCAGCCCTAGCGGGACCTACGAGAAGTACTTC	CASSPSGTYEKYF
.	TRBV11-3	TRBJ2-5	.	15	TGTGCCAGCAGCTTAGGACAGGGAGCGCGGGAGATCCAGTACTTC	CASSLGQGAREIQYF
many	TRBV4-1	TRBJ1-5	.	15	TGCGCCAGCAGCCAAGAAGATTCCAGCTTTCAGCCCCAGCATTTT	CASSQEDSSFQPQHF
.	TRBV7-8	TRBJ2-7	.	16	TGTGCCAGCAGCTTAGGGTCTATATCGGCCCCCTACGAGCAGTACTTC	CASSLGSISAPYEQYF
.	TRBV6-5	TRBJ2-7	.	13	TGTGCCAGCAGTTACTTAAAGGGCCACGAGCAGTACTTC	CASSYLKGHEQYF
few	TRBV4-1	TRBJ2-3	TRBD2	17	TGCGCCAGCAGCCAAGACGGAGCGGGACTTAGCACAGATACGCAGTATTTT	CASSQDGAGLSTDTQYF
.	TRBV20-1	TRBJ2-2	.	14	TGCAGTGCCAGCAGGGACTCGATCACCGGGGAGCTGTTTTTT	CSASRDSITGELFF
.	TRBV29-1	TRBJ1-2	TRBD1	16	TGCAGCATTGAAGGTGGTCGACAGGGGATAGGCTATGGCTACACCTTC	CSIEGGRQGIGYGYTF
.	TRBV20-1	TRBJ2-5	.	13	TGCAGTGCTAGAACAGGGAACCAAGAGACCCAGTACTTC	CSARTGNQETQYF
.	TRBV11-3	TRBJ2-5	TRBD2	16	TGTGCCAGCAGCACCGGGACTAGCGGGGGAAATGAGACCCAGTACTTC	CASSTGTSGGNETQYF
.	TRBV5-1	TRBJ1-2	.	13	TGCGCCAGCAGTTGGCAGGGTGTGTATGGCTACACCTTC	CASSWQGVYGYTF
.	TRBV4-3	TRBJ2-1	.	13	TGCGCCAGCAGCCAAGGGGTTTACAATGAGCAGTTCTTC	CASSQGVYNEQFF
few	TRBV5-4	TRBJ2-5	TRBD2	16	TGTGCCAGCAGCGTTAGGGGACTAGCGGGAGAAGAGACCCAGTACTTC	CASSVRGLAGEETQYF
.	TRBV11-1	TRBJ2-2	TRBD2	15	TGTGCCAGCAGCTTAGGGCTAGCGGGCACCTTGGAGCTGTTTTTT	CASSLGLAGTLELFF
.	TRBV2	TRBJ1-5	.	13	TGTGCCAGCAGTAGGACCTTCGATCAGCCCCAGCATTTT	CASSRTFDQPQHF
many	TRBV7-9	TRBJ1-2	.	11	TGTGCCAGCACCCAAGGGAATGGCTACACCTTC	CASTQGNGYTF
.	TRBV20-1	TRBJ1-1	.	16	TGCAATGCTAGAAAGATGGGGGGCTCAATTAACATTGAAGCTTTCTTT	CNARKMGGSINIEAFF
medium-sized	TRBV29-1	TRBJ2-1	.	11	TGCAGCGTTTGGTGGGGCAATGAGCAGTTCTTC	CSVWWGNEQFF
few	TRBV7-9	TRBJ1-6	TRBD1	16	TGTGCCAGCAGCTTAAAACAGGGGGAAAGTAATTCACCCCTCCACTTT	CASSLKQGESNSPLHF
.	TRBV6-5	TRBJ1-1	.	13	TGTGCCAGAAGCCCTACACAGAACACTGAAGCTTTCTTC	CARSPTQNTEAFF
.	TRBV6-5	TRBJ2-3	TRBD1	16	TGTGCCAGCAGTTACAAGGGACAGGGCGCTCCAGATACGCAGTATTTT	CASSYKGQGAPDTQYF
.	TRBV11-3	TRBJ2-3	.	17	TGTGCCAGCAGCTTAGATGAGAGCCAGGGGAACACAGATACGCAGTATTTT	CASSLDESQGNTDTQYF